This entry describes one T cell receptor beta chain. The method was immunoSEQ multiplex PCR; TCRdb's version includes in-frame clones alone and lacks a portion of them. The data hold some 170,000 clones, with roughly 94% observed a single time. The CDR3 is 19 residues long. The V segment lost 3 bases and the J segment 0 bases; nucleotides outside the gene matches: 12. CDR1 SGHVS and CDR2 FNYEAQ come from the germline V gene. The sample belongs to a study of control samples from healthy donors and cancer patients. Material for sequencing was PBMCs. The chain joins TRBV7-6 to TRBJ2-3; 10 bases are shared with TRBD1. This receptor was taken from a man between 60 and 70 years old with colorectal cancer. CDR3 DNA sequence: TGTGCCAGCAGCTTCTCCGGACAGGGGGGGATTTCTAGCACAGATACGCAGTATTTT. It yields the protein CASSFSGQGGISSTDTQYF.